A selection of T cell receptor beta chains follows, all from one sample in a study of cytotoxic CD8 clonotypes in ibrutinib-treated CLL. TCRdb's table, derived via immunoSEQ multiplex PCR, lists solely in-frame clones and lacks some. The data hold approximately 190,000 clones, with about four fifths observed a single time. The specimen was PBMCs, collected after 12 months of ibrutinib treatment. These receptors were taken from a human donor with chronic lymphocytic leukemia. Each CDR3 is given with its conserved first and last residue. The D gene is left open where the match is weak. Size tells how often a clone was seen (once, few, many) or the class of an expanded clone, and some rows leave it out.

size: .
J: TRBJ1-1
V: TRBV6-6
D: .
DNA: TGTGCCAGCAGTTCCACAGAGAACACTGAAGCTTTCTTT
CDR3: CASSSTENTEAFF

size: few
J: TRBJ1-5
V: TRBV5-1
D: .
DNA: TGCGCCAGCAGCTTGGAACCCTCCGGGCAGCCCCAGCATTTT
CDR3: CASSLEPSGQPQHF

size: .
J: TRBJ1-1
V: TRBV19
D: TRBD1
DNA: TGTGCCAGTAGTATAGATCGAGACAGGGGAGCTTTCTTT
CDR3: CASSIDRDRGAFF

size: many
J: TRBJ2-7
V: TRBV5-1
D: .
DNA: TGCGCCAGCAGAGAGGACGCAGGGGGGACAATGGGAGAGCAGTACTTC
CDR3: CASREDAGGTMGEQYF

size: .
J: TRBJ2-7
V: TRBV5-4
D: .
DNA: TGTGCCAGCAGCTTGTGGACGGACCTTTACGAGCAGTACTTC
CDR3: CASSLWTDLYEQYF

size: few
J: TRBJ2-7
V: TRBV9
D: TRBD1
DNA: TGTGCCAGCAGCCCGGACAGGGGGGGCCGGGAGCAGTACTTC
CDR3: CASSPDRGGREQYF

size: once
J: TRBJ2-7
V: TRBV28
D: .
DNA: TGTGCCAGCAGTCTCCCTCACGAGCAGTACTTC
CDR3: CASSLPHEQYF

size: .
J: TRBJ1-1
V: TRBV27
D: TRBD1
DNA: TGTGCCAGCAGTTTAGGAACCCTGACAGGGACGAACACTGAAGCTTTCTTT
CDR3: CASSLGTLTGTNTEAFF

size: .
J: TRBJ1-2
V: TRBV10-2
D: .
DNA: TGCGCCAGCAGTGATCGGGGGGTATGCACCTTC
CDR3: CASSDRGVCTF

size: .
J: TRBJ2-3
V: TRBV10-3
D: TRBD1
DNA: TGTGCCATCAGCAGAGAGGGACAGGGCGGGGATACGCAGTATTTT
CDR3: CAISREGQGGDTQYF

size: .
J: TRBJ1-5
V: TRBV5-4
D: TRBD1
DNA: TGTGCCAGCAGCTATTATTTCTACAGGGGGGATAGCAATCAGCCCCAGCATTTT
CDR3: CASSYYFYRGDSNQPQHF

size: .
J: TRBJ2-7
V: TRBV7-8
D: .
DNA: TGTGCCAGCAGCTTAAGTATCACAGGAGGGACCTACGAGCAGTACTTC
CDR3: CASSLSITGGTYEQYF

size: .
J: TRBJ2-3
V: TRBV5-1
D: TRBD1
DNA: TGCGCCAGCAGCTCCCCGGGACAGTGGGGGCAAACGCAGTATTTT
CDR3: CASSSPGQWGQTQYF

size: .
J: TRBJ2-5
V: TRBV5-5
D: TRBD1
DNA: TGTGCCAGCAGCCCGGGACAGGACCAAGAGACCCAGTACTTC
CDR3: CASSPGQDQETQYF

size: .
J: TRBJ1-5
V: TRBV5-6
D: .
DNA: TGTGCCAGCAGCTTTTTCAGGGCGGGCAATCAGCCCCAGCATTTT
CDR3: CASSFFRAGNQPQHF

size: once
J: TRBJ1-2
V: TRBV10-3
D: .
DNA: TGTGCCATCACCGGGGAGCGTGCCAGTCCTGGCTACACCTTC
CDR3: CAITGERASPGYTF

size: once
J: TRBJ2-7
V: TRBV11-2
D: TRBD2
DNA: TGTGCCAGCAGCTTACATGGCCCTAGCGGGACCTCCTACGAGCAGTACTTC
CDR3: CASSLHGPSGTSYEQYF

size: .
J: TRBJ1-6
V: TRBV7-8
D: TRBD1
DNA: TGTGCCAGCAGCTCCAGACAGGGAGCTACTAATTCACCCCTCCACTTT
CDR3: CASSSRQGATNSPLHF

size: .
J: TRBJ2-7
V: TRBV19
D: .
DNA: TGTGCCAGTAGTCCGGGACGCAAATACGAGCAGTACTTC
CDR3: CASSPGRKYEQYF

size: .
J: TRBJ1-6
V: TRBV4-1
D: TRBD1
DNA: TGCGCCAGCGGCCAAGGGGGCCTGGGCTCCTATAATTCACCCCTCCACTTT
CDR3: CASGQGGLGSYNSPLHF

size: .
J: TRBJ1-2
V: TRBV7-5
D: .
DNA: TGTGCCAGCAGCTCGCACCGACAGGGAAAGTATGGCTACACCTTC
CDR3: CASSSHRQGKYGYTF

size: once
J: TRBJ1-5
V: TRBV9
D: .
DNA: TGTGCCAGCAGCGGGGGGGGACCAACTGGGCCCCAGCATTTT
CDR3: CASSGGGPTGPQHF

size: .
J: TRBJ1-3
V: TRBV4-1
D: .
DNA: TGCGCCAGCAGCCAAGACCCCCTCGGAAACACCATATATTTT
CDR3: CASSQDPLGNTIYF

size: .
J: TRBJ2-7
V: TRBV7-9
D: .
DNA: TGTGCCAGCAGCTTACCCGGAGAAGCCTACGAGCAGTACTTC
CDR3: CASSLPGEAYEQYF

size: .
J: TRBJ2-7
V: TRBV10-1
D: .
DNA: TGCGCCAGCAGTGAGTCGGTTGCCGGGATCAACGAGCAGTACTTC
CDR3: CASSESVAGINEQYF

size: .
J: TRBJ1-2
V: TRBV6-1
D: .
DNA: TGTGCCAGCAGTGAAGGGCGGCCCTATGGCTACACCTTC
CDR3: CASSEGRPYGYTF

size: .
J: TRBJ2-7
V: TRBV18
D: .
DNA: TGTGCCAGCTCAGGAGATCTAGGATCCTACGAGCAGTACTTC
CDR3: CASSGDLGSYEQYF

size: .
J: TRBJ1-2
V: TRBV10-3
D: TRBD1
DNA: TGTGCCATCAGTGACAGGGGGCCAGACGGCTACACCTTC
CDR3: CAISDRGPDGYTF

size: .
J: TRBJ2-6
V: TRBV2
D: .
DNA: TGTGCCAGCGCCACTAGAACGTCTGGGGCCAACGTCCTGACTTTC
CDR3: CASATRTSGANVLTF

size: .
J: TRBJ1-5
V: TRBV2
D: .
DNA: TGTGCCAGCGGGGGTACAAGGGGCAATCAGCCCCAGCATTTT
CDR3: CASGGTRGNQPQHF

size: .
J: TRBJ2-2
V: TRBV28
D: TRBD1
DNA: TGTGCCAGCAGTCCTCTTAGGGACAGGGGCCGGGGCACCGGGGAGCTGTTTTTT
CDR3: CASSPLRDRGRGTGELFF

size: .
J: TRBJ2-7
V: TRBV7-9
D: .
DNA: TGTGCCAGCAGCTTAGCACCCGGACCAGCGCACTTC
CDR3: CASSLAPGPAHF

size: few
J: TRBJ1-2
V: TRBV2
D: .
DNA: TGTGCCAGCGGCGGGGACTCTTCAATCCGTGGCTACACCTTC
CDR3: CASGGDSSIRGYTF

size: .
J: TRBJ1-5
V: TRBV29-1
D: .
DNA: TGCAGCGTACGGGACAATTATCAGCCCCAGCATTTT
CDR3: CSVRDNYQPQHF

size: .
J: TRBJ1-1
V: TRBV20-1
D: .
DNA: TGCAGTGCTAGACCGAACACTGAAGCTTTCTTT
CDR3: CSARPNTEAFF

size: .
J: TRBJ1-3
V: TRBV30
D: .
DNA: TGTGCCTGGAGTTCTAATGACGGAAACACCATATATTTT
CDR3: CAWSSNDGNTIYF

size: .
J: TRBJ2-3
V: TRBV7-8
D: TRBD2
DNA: TGTGCCAGCAGCTTAGCTAGCGGGAGGGTAACTGATACGCAGTATTTT
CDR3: CASSLASGRVTDTQYF

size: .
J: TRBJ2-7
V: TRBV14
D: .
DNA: TGTGCCAGCAGCCCGGTAGGGGGGTCCTACGAGCAGTACTTC
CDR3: CASSPVGGSYEQYF

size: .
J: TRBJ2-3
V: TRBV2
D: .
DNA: TGTGCCAGCAGTGAACTCCAGACATCCACAGATACGCAGTATTTT
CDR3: CASSELQTSTDTQYF

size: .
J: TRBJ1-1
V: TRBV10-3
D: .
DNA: TGTGCCATCAGTGAGTCAAGCTCGGAAGCTTTCTTT
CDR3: CAISESSSEAFF

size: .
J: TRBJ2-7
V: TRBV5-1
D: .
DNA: TGCGCCAGCAGCTTGATCGGAGGCTACGAGCAGTACTTC
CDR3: CASSLIGGYEQYF

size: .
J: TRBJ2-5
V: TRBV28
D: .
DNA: TGTGCCAGCAGTTTATTCGCGGTTGTAGAGACCCAGTACTTC
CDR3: CASSLFAVVETQYF

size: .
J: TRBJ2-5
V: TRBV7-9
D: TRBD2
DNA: TGTGCCAGCAGCTTGGACGGGAGGTCCCAAGAGACCCAGTACTTC
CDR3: CASSLDGRSQETQYF

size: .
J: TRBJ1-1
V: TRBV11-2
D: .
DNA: TGTGCCAGCAGCTCTGGATTGGATTATATGAACACTGAAGCTTTCTTT
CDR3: CASSSGLDYMNTEAFF

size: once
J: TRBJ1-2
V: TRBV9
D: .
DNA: TGTGCCAGCACAGGACAGCCACCCGATGGCTACACCTTC
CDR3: CASTGQPPDGYTF

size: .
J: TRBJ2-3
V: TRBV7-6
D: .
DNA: TGTGCCAGCAGTCAACTCGTGGGAACTAGCACAGATACGCAGTATTTT
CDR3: CASSQLVGTSTDTQYF

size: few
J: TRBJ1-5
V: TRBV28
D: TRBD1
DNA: TGTGCCAGCACAACAGGGGGCGGGAATCAGCCCCAGCATTTT
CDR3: CASTTGGGNQPQHF

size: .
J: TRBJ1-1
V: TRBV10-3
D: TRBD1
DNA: TGTGCCACCCGACAGGGAACAGGCACTGAAGCTTTCTTT
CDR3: CATRQGTGTEAFF

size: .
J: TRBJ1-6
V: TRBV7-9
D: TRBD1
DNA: TGTGCCAGCACCTTCTCGGCGGGACAGGGCAATTCACCCCTCCACTTT
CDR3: CASTFSAGQGNSPLHF

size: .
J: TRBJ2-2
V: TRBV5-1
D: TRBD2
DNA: TGCGCCAGCAGCCCTGGGACTAGCAACACCGGGGAGCTGTTTTTT
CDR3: CASSPGTSNTGELFF

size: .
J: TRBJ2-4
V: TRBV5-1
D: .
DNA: TGCGCCAGCAGCTTGACGCTTGGTACGGAGAGACAGTACTTC
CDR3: CASSLTLGTERQYF